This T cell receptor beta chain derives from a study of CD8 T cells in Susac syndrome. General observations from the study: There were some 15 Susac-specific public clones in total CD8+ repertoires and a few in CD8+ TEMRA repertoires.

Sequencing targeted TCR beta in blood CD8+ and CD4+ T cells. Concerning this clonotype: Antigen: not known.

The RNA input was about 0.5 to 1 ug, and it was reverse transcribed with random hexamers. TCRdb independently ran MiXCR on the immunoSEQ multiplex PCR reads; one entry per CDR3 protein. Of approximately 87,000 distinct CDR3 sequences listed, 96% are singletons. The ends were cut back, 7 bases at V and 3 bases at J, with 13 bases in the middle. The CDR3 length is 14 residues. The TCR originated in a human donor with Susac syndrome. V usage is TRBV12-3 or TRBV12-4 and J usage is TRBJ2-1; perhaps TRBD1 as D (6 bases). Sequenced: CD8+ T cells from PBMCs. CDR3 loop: CASTMDRLYNEQFF. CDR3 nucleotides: TGTGCCAGCACCATGGACAGACTCTACAATGAGCAGTTCTTC.